This passage covers 3 T cell receptor beta chains from one sample sequenced in a study of T cells after yellow fever vaccination. One entry per CDR3 protein results from TCRdb running MiXCR on the 5' RACE reads. Found here are hundreds of thousands of distinct CDR3 sequences, around an eighth of them singletons; the top ten hold 3.2%. The sample was CD4+ T cells sorted from PBMCs, taken 15 days after the yellow fever booster vaccination. The receptors were gathered from a man in his late teens or twenties who received the YFV17D yellow fever vaccine.

This clonotype was observed a handful of times. The V call is TRBV27, the J call TRBJ1-2; D uncertain. The CDR3 is made up of 14 amino acids. Germline values: CDR1 MNHEY, CDR2 SMNVEV (reference sequence). V was clipped by 1 base and J by 4 bases, with 10 bases between them. CDR3 bases: TGTGCCAGCAGTTTATATCGGGATTCCTATGGCTACACCTTC. Residues: CASSLYRDSYGYTF.

J is TRBJ2-1 and V is TRBV24-1, with 8 bases aligning to TRBD2. The CDR3 has 16 residues. Unmatched junction bases numbered 5, after V lost 1 base and J lost 4 bases. The germline V gene encodes CDR1 KGHDR and CDR2 SFDVKD. As DNA, the CDR3 is TGTGCCACCAGTGATTTCGACAGCGGGGGTTACAATGAGCAGTTCTTC. Residues: CATSDFDSGGYNEQFF.

This clonotype was counted ten times or more. The chain is built from TRBV27 and TRBJ1-6; 9 nucleotides match TRBD1. CDR3 length: 14 residues. Germline CDR1 reads MNHEY; CDR2 reads SMNVEV (reference sequence). V was clipped by 5 bases and J by 9 bases; unmatched bases: 5. The CDR3 is CASSRGQGGSPLHF. Here the CDR3 DNA reads TGTGCCAGCAGTAGGGGACAGGGAGGTTCACCCCTCCACTTT.